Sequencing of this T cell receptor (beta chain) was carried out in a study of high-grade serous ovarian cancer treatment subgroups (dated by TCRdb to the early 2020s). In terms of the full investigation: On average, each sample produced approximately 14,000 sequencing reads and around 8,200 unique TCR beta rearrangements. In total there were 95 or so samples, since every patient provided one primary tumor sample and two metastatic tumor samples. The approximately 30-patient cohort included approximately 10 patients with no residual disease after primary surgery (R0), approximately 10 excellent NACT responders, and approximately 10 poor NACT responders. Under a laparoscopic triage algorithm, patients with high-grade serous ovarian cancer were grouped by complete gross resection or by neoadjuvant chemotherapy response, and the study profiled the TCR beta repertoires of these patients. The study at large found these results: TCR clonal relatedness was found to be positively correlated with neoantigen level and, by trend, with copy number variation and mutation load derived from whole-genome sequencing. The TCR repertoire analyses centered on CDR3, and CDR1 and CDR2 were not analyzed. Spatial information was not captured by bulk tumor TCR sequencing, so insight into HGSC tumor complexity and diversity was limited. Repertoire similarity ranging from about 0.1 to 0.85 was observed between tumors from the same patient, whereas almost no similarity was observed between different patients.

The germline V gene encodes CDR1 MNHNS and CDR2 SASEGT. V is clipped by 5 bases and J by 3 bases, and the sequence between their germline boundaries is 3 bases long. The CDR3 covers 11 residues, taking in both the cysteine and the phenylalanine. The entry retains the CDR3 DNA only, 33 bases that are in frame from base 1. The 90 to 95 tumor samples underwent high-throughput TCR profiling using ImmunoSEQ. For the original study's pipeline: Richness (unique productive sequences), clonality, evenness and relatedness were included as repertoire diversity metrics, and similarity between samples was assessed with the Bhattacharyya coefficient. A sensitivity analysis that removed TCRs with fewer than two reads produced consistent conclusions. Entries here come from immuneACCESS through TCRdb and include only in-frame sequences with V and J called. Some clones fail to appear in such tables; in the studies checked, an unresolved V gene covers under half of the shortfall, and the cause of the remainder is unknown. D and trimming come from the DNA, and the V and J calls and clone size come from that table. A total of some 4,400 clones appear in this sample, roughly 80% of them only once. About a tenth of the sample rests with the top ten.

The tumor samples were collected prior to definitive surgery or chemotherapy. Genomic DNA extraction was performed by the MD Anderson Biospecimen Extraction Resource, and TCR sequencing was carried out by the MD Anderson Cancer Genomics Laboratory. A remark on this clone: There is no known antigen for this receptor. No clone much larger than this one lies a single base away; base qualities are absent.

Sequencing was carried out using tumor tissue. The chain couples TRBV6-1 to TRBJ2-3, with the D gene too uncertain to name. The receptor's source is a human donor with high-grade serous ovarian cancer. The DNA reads TGTGCCAGCAGTATGACAGATACGCAGTATTTT. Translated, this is CASSMTDTQYF.